The 4 T cell receptor beta chains below were found in one sample sequenced in a study of cytomegalovirus exposure and HLA in healthy donors. The PCR ran on 60 Vbeta and 13 Jbeta primers. TCRdb's copy holds only in-frame clones and misses some; the assay was immunoSEQ multiplex PCR. The top ten clones hold approximately 2.2% of a sample with 90,000 to 150,000 clones, 81% of them seen once. The sample taken for sequencing was PBMCs. The receptor source for this set is a woman in her forties in good health and CMV-seronegative.

V is TRBV21-1 and J is TRBJ2-3; the D call TRBD1 from the table was never checked on the DNA. TRBV21-1 is assigned pseudogene status. This CDR3 spans 15 amino acids. In DNA, the CDR3 is TGTGCCAGCAGCAGACGGACAGGGTCCACAGATACGCAGTATTTT. It yields the protein CASSRRTGSTDTQYF.

This chain links TRBV7-9 with TRBJ2-1, with a tentative D call TRBD2 (6 bases). The V and J ends lost 2 bases and 6 bases respectively, with 17 bases between them. Germline V gene data show CDR1 as SEHNR and CDR2 as FQNEAQ (reference sequence). The length of the CDR3 is 16 residues. In DNA form, the CDR3 reads TGTGCCAGCAGCTTACCTCCCAGGAGGGGAGGCAATGAGCAGTTCTTC. This translates into CASSLPPRRGGNEQFF. The variable domain in full, completed from reference TRBV7-9 and TRBJ2-1, reads DTGVSQNPRHKITKRGQNVTFRCDPISEHNRLYWYRQTLGQGPEFLTYFQNEAQLEKSRLLSDRFSAERPKGSFSTLEIQRTEQGDSAMYLCASSLPPRRGGNEQFFGPGTRLTVL.

The genes are TRBV9 and TRBJ2-2; 10 bases map to TRBD2. Germline trimming cut 6 bases from V and 4 bases from J; bases unmatched to any gene: 3. The CDR3 sequence is 14 residues long. Germline lookup yields CDR1 SGDLS and CDR2 YYNGEE. The CDR3 sequence: CASKSSGSTGELFF. The DNA of the CDR3 is TGTGCCAGCAAGTCTAGCGGGAGCACCGGGGAGCTGTTTTTT.

The V call is TRBV28, the J call TRBJ2-2, with D possibly TRBD1 on 6 matching bases. Trimming stripped 5 bases from V and 3 bases from J, with 22 bases between. Germline assignment: CDR1 MDHEN and CDR2 SYDVKM. CDR3 length equals 18 residues. Here the CDR3 DNA reads TGTGCCAGCAGTCCAACATTCCGGGACACTGAATACACCGGGGAGCTGTTTTTT. Translated, it gives CASSPTFRDTEYTGELFF.